The T cell receptor (beta chain) under discussion was sequenced for a study of cytomegalovirus exposure and HLA in healthy donors. For the study at large: The early release's HLA-typed donors yielded roughly 85 million unique TCRs. Study-level findings and limits: Later on, an analysis tied roughly 17,000 TCR beta sequences to HLA alleles at 0.05 false discovery rate.

As concerns this clone: Its target is not known.

PCR was performed using 60 Vbeta and 13 Jbeta primers. Measured with immunoSEQ multiplex PCR; TCRdb has only the in-frame clones, and not every one. The sample has about 150,000 clones; around 72% are singletons. The sequenced material came from PBMCs. This clonotype originated in a man between 18 and 35 years old in good health and CMV-seropositive.

The CDR3 DNA sequence: TGTGCCAGCAGCCCCCTGGCGGGCGCGAACACCGGGGAGCTGTTTTTT. Protein sequence: CASSPLAGANTGELFF. The rearrangement joins TRBV11-3 to TRBJ2-2, with D possibly matching TRBD2 (5 bases). Trimming stripped 5 bases from V and 0 bases from J, with 13 bases between. This CDR3 contains 16 residues. Germline V CDR1 and CDR2: SGHNT, YENEEA.